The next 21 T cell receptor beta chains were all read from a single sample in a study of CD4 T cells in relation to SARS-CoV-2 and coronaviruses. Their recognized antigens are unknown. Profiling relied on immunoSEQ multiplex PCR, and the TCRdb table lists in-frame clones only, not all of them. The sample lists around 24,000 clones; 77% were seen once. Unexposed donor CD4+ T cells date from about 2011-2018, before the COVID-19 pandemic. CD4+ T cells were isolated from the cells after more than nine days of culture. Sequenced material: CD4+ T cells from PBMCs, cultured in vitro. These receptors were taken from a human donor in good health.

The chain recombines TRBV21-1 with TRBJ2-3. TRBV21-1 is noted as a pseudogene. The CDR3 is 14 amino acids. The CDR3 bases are TGTGCCAGCAGAAGGGATAGAGGGGAAGATACGCAGTATTTT. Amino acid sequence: CASRRDRGEDTQYF.

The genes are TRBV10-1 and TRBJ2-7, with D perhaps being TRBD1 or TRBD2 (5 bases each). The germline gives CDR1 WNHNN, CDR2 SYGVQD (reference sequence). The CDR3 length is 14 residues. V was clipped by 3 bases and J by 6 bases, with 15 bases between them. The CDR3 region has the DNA TGCGCCAGCAGTGAAGGTGGGGGTCTGGGCGAGCAGTACTTC. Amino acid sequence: CASSEGGGLGEQYF.

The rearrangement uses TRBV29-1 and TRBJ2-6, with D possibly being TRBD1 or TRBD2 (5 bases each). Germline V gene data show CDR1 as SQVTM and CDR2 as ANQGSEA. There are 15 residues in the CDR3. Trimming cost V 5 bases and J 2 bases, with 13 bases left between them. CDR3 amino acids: CSVRMRGAGANVLTF. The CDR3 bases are TGCAGCGTTCGGATGAGAGGGGCTGGGGCCAACGTCCTGACTTTC.

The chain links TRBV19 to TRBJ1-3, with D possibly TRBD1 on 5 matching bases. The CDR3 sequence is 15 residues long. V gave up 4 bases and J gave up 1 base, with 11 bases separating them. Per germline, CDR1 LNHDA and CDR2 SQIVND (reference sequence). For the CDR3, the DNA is TGTGCCAGTAGTACCAATCAGGGTTCTGGAAACACCATATATTTT. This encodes CASSTNQGSGNTIYF.

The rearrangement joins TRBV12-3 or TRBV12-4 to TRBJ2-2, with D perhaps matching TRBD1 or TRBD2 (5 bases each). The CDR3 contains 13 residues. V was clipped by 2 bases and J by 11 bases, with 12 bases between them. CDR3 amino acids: CASSLTGASELFF. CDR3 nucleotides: TGTGCCAGCAGTTTAACCGGGGCCTCCGAGCTGTTTTTT.

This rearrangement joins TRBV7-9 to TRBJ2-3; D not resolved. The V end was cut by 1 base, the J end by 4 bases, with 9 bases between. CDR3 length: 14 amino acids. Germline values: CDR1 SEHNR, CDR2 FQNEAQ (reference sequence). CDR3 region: CASSLVASADTQYF. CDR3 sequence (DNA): TGTGCCAGCAGCTTAGTGGCTTCCGCAGATACGCAGTATTTT.

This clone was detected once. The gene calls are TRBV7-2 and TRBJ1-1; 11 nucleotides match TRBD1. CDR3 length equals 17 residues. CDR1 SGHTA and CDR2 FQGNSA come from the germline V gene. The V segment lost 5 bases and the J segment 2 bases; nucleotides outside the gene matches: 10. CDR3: CASSVPGTGGLNTEAFF. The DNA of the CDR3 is TGTGCCAGCAGCGTGCCTGGGACAGGGGGACTAAACACTGAAGCTTTCTTT.

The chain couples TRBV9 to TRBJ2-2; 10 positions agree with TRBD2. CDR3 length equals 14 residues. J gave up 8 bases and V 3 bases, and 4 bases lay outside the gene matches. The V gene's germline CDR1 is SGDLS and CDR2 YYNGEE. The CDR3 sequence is CASSALTSGGELFF. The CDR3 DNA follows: TGTGCCAGCAGCGCACTGACTAGCGGGGGGGAGCTGTTTTTT.

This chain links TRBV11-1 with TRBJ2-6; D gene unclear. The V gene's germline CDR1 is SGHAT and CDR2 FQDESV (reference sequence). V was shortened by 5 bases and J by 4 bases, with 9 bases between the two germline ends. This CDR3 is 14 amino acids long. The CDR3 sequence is CASSHPRGANVLTF. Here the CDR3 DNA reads TGTGCCAGCAGCCACCCTCGCGGGGCCAACGTCCTGACTTTC.

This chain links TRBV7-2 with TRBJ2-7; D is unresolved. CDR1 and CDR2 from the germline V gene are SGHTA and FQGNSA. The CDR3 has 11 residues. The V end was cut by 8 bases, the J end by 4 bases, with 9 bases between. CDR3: CASGWQYEQYF. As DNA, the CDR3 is TGTGCCAGCGGCTGGCAGTACGAGCAGTACTTC.

For the CDR3, the DNA is TGTGCCAGCAGACGGGGCTTCATAATGAACACTGAAGCTTTCTTT. This codes for CASRRGFIMNTEAFF. This chain joins TRBV5-4 and TRBJ1-1; D possibly corresponds to TRBD1 (5 bases). The germline CDR1 and CDR2 sequences are SGHNT and YYREEE (reference sequence). The CDR3 runs 15 residues. V lost 5 bases to trimming and J lost 0 bases, with 14 bases between them.

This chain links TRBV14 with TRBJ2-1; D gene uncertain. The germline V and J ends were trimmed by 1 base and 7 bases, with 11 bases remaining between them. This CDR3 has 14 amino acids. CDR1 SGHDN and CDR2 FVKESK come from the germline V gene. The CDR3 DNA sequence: TGTGCCAGCAGCCAAGTTCCACAGCCGAATGAGCAGTTCTTC. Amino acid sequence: CASSQVPQPNEQFF.

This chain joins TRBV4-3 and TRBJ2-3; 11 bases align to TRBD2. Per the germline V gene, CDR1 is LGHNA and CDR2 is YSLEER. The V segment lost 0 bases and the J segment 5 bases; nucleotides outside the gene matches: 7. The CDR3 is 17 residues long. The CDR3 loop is CASSQDSPSGGLDTQYF. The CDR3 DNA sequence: TGCGCCAGCAGCCAAGATTCCCCTAGCGGGGGGTTAGATACGCAGTATTTT.

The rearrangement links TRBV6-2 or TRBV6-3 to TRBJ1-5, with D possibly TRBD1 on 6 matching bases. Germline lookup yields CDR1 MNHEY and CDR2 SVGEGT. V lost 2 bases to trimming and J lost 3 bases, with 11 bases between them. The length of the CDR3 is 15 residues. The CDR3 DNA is TGTGCCAGCAGTTACCTCACAGGGTCCAATCAGCCCCAGCATTTT. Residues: CASSYLTGSNQPQHF.

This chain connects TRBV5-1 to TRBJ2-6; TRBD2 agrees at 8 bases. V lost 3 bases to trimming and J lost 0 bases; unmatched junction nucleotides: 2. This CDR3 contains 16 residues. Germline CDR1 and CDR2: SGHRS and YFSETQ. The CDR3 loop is CASSSGGRSGANVLTF. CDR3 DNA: TGCGCCAGCAGCTCGGGGGGGCGCTCTGGGGCCAACGTCCTGACTTTC.

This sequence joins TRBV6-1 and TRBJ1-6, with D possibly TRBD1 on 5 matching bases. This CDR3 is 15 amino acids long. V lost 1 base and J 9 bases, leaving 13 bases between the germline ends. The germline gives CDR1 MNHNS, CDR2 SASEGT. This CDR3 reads CASSEVRGSGSPLHF. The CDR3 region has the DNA TGTGCCAGCAGTGAAGTCCGGGGGAGCGGTTCACCCCTCCACTTT.

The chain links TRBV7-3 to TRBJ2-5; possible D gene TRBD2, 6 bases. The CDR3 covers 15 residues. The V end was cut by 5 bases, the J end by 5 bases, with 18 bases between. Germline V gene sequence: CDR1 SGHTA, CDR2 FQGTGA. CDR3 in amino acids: CASSELAGSWETQYF. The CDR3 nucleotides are TGTGCCAGCAGCGAATTGGCGGGGAGTTGGGAGACCCAGTACTTC.

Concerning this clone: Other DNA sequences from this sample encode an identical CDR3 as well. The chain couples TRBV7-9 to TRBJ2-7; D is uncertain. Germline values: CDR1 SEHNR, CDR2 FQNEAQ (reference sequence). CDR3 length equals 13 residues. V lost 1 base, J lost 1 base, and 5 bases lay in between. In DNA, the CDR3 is TGTGCCAGCAGCTTAGTATGGTCCTACGAGCAGTACTTC. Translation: CASSLVWSYEQYF.

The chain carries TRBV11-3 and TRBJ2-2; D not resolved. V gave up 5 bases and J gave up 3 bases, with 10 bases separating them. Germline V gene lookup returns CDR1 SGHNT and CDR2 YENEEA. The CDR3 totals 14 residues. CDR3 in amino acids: CASSLFGDTGELFF. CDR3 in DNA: TGTGCCAGCAGCCTCTTTGGGGACACCGGGGAGCTGTTTTTT.

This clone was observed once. The CDR3 spells CASSLTSGDTNEQFF. CDR3 nucleotides: TGTGCCAGCAGCCTAACTAGCGGGGATACAAATGAGCAGTTCTTC. The V gene is TRBV3-1 (or the pseudogene TRBV3-2), the J gene TRBJ2-1; 10 bases map to TRBD2. The CDR3 is made up of 15 amino acids. Trimming cost V 4 bases and J 7 bases; bases outside gene matches: 7. CDR1 is LGHDT, CDR2 YNNKEL, per germline (reference sequence).

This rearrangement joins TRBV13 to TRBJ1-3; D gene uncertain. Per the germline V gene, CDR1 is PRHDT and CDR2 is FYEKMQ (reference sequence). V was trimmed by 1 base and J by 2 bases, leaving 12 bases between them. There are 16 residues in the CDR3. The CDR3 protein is CASSLVRGKTGNTIYF. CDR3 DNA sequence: TGTGCCAGCAGCTTAGTACGAGGAAAGACTGGAAACACCATATATTTT.